This T cell receptor (beta chain) was obtained from a study of cytomegalovirus exposure and HLA in healthy donors. Findings and caveats of the study: Sequencing had likely introduced a cluster of highly shared sequence variants as an artifact. Common viral pathogens were later found to be apparently linked to several of the most significant clusters. The authors later found TCR association rates varying by HLA locus, with DRB1 most and HLA-C fewest.

PCR used 60 Vbeta primers and 13 Jbeta primers. The repertoire was sequenced with immunoSEQ multiplex PCR; TCRdb's copy has only in-frame clones and lacks some. The sample has about 180,000 clones, over 65% seen once. Notes on this clone: Its antigen is undetermined.

Donors showed nominal health when sampled, although they likely had unrecorded immune exposures. This CDR3 has 16 amino acids. The V gene end was trimmed by 1 base and the J gene end by 8 bases; junction bases not matched to a gene: 9. The V gene's germline CDR1 is GTSNPN and CDR2 SVGIG (reference sequence). This receptor was obtained from a man aged 18 to 29 in good health and CMV-seronegative. The chain carries TRBV30 and TRBJ2-1; 12 bases are shared with TRBD2. The sample consisted of PBMCs. CDR3 region: CAWSASTSGRYYEQFF. The DNA of the CDR3 is TGTGCCTGGAGTGCTTCGACTAGCGGGAGATATTATGAGCAGTTCTTC.